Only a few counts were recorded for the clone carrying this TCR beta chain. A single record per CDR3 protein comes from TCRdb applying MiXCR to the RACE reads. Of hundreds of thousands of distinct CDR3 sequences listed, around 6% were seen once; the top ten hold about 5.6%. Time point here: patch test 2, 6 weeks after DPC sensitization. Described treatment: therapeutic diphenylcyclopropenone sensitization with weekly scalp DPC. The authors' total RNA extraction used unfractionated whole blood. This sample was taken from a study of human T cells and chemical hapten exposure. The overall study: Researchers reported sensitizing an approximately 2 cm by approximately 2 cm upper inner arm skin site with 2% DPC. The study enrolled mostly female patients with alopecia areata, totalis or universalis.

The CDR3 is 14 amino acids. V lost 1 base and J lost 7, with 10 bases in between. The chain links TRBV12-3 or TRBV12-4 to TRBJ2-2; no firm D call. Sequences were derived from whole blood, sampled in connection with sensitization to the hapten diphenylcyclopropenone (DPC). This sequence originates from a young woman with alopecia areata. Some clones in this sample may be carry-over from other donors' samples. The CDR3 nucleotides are TGTGCCAGCAGTTTAGGTGTGGGTAACGGGGAGCTGTTTTTT. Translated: CASSLGVGNGELFF.